The 2 T cell receptor beta chains below come from one sample, sequenced in a study of T cell clones after liver transplantation. TCRdb keeps only in-frame clones here, not all; method: immunoSEQ multiplex PCR. The top ten hold 0.75% to 1% of the sample, which has 70,000 or so clones, almost 95% seen once. The sample in question was CD4+ T cells from blood, obtained around 25 months after liver transplant. These TCRs come from a human patient who received a liver transplant. Some T cells may be graft donor cells.

The V and J genes are TRBV5-1 and TRBJ2-7; 7 nucleotides agree with TRBD2. The V and J ends lost 4 bases and 5 bases, in that order; junction bases with no gene match: 9. Germline V gene lookup returns CDR1 SGHRS and CDR2 YFSETQ. The CDR3 extends over 14 amino acids. The CDR3 DNA reads as TGCGCCAGCAGCATATGGACTAGTCAGGACGAGCAGTACTTC. It translates to CASSIWTSQDEQYF.

This sequence joins TRBV27 and TRBJ2-7; D possibly corresponds to TRBD2 (6 bases). CDR1 is MNHEY and CDR2 is SMNVEV in the germline V gene (reference sequence). The CDR3 is 15 amino acids. Trimming shortened V by 3 bases and J by 4 bases, and 16 bases separated the two germline ends. The CDR3 DNA follows: TGTGCCAGCAGTTTCACCCCTCAAGGGACTTACGAGCAGTACTTC. Its translation is CASSFTPQGTYEQYF.